This TCR beta chain was sequenced during a study of cytomegalovirus exposure and HLA in healthy donors. Whole-study results and caveats: The study put under 200 TCR beta chains on its list as cytomegalovirus-associated. Researchers reported from a later analysis that most CMV-associated TCR beta chains appeared HLA-restricted. Equally common other TCR beta chains were less clonally expanded than HLA-associated ones, a later analysis found. A later analysis linked a missense variant in DCLRE1C to the trimming of TCR beta V and J genes.

The CDR3 is made up of 14 amino acids. Trimming left V 4 bases short and J 5 bases short, with 15 bases between. Looked up from germline, CDR1 is SGHRS and CDR2 is YFSETQ. Regarding this clone: Its antigen is unknown.

PCR used 60 Vbeta primers and 13 Jbeta primers. The data were produced by immunoSEQ multiplex PCR, yet TCRdb's version contains in-frame clones alone and is incomplete. The sample contains more than 150,000 clones, 70% to 80% of which appear only once. The source of this sequence is a male donor in good health and CMV-seronegative. The gene calls are TRBV5-1 and TRBJ2-5, with D maybe TRBD1 (6 bases). The sequenced material came from PBMCs. The CDR3 region is CASSAGQWGETQYF. In DNA, the CDR3 is TGCGCCAGCAGCGCAGGACAGTGGGGGGAGACCCAGTACTTC.